The 6 T cell receptor beta chains below were found in one sample sequenced in a study of tissue T cells after allogeneic stem cell transplantation. Some clones are missing from TCRdb's copy, which holds only in-frame ones; the method was immunoSEQ multiplex PCR. The table shows thousands of clones, with 36% occurring only once. The sample's time point: mouse harvest day 14 after allogeneic transplant. Mouse grafts combined 10^7 T-cell-depleted bone marrow cells with 10^6 splenic CD5+ T cells. The sequenced material came from skin. These receptors all stem from a female BALB/c mouse given C57BL/6 T cells with graft-versus-host disease after an allogeneic hematopoietic cell transplant.

With respect to this clone: The genes are named according to mouse. The read comes to an end 1 residue before the CDR3 does, leaving the germline J gene to fill in the end. V usage is TRBV26 and J usage is TRBJ2-5, with 9 bases identical to TRBD2. The trim removed 4 bases at V and 6 bases at J, leaving 5 bases unmatched. The CDR3 runs to 14 residues. CDR1 is KGHPV and CDR2 is FQNQEV in the germline V gene (reference sequence). The CDR3 DNA, read in part, is TGTGCCAGCAGTCGACTGGGGGAAGGGGACACCCAGTAC. Translation: CASSRLGEGDTQY. The CDR3 reads in full as CASSRLGEGDTQYF.

This clone was detected a few times. A much larger clone sits a single nucleotide away, making a read error possible. Genes and germline are mouse. With the read ending 1 residue before the CDR3 end, the germline J gene is used to fill in that end. The chain carries TRBV23 and TRBJ2-3; TRBD1, as called in the table, went unchecked against the DNA. The CDR3 contains 13 residues. CDR1 and CDR2 from the germline V gene are KGHTA and FQNQQP. The CDR3 spells CSSSRQGAETLYF. The sequenced part of the CDR3 DNA is TGCTCCAGCAGTCGACAGGGTGCAGAAACGCTGTAT.

This clone was observed a handful of times. Gene names are the mouse ones. The read ends 1 residue before the CDR3 terminus; that terminus is restored from the germline J gene. This chain connects TRBV14 to TRBJ2-4; the D is unclear. Trimming removed 2 bases from V and 6 bases from J, with 10 bases in between. Looked up from germline, CDR1 is SGHDT and CDR2 is FRDEAV. The CDR3 has 13 amino acids. The sequenced part of the CDR3 DNA is TGTGCCAGCAGTTTAACGGGGATGAACACCTTGTAC. Amino acids: CASSLTGMNTLY. In full, the CDR3 is CASSLTGMNTLYF.

The table lists this clone with a count of one. This could be a read error, since a much larger clone is one nucleotide away. Gene names denote mouse genes. The read ends 1 residue early relative to the CDR3; the germline J gene fills the gap. The chain employs TRBV26 and TRBJ1-3; D call uncertain. CDR3 length: 14 residues. CDR1 KGHPV and CDR2 FQNQEV come from the germline V gene (reference sequence). With 0 bases removed from V and 0 bases from J, the gap between germline ends came to 3 bases. The DNA read from the CDR3 is TGTGCCAGCAGTCTGTCGGGTTCTGGAAATACGCTCTAT. Translation: CASSLSGSGNTLY. The CDR3 in full is CASSLSGSGNTLYF.

As for this clone: Here the gene names and germline are mouse. The CDR3 is cut off 1 residue early in the read; its end comes from the germline J gene. This sequence joins TRBV26 and TRBJ2-3, with 10 positions matching TRBD2. This CDR3 comprises 16 residues. The trim removed 5 bases at V and 0 bases at J, leaving 5 bases unmatched. Germline V gene sequence: CDR1 KGHPV, CDR2 FQNQEV (reference sequence). The CDR3 is CASSRLGGRSAETLYF. Incomplete CDR3 DNA: TGTGCCAGCAGTAGACTGGGGGGACGTAGTGCAGAAACGCTGTAT.

Concerning this clone itself: Gene labels here are mouse ones. The read stops 1 residue short of the end of the CDR3; the missing end is completed from the germline J gene. The rearrangement uses TRBV13-1 and TRBJ2-5; 10 bases are a match to TRBD2. The CDR3 contains 13 residues. Germline trimming cut 2 bases from V and 10 bases from J; bases unmatched to any gene: 4. The germline gives CDR1 NSHNY, CDR2 SYGAGN. Partial CDR3 DNA: TGTGCCAGCAGTGAAGGGACTGGGGTTTCCCAGTAC. It translates to CASSEGTGVSQY. In full, the CDR3 reads CASSEGTGVSQYF.